The text below deals with one TCR beta chain. What it binds is not known. The sample originates from a study of CD8 T cells in Susac syndrome. Study summary: Fewer than ten of the sequenced Susac syndrome patients were in remission, and six had active disease. Findings and limits, study-wide: The CD4+ T cell repertoire of patients with Susac syndrome showed no detectable clonal expansion.

The V gene lost 4 bases and the J gene lost 4 bases, with 20 bases spanning the gap. The CDR3 contains 17 residues. Germline-derived CDR1 and CDR2 are MNHEY and SVGAGI. Reverse transcription of about 0.5 to 1 ug RNA was performed with random hexamers. The CDR3 of TCR beta was amplified by immunoSEQ multiplex PCR across 54 Vbeta and 13 Jbeta. TCRdb reprocessed the immunoSEQ multiplex PCR reads via MiXCR and lists one record per CDR3 protein. The table lists approximately 190,000 distinct CDR3 sequences, roughly nine tenths of them singletons. Sequences were obtained from CD4+ T cells from PBMCs. The V gene is TRBV6-5, the J gene TRBJ1-5, with a possible D match to TRBD1 (5 bases). This TCR came from a human donor with Susac syndrome. The CDR3 is CASSSDFGGLRNQPQHF. CDR3 DNA: TGTGCCAGCAGTTCCGACTTCGGGGGTTTGAGGAATCAGCCCCAGCATTTT.